This T cell receptor (beta chain) is from a study of T cells in Graves' hyperthyroidism and ophthalmopathy. The count of this clonotype is one. Amplification of TCR beta CDR3 regions was performed using RNA transcripts as template. HTBI primers drove first-round RT-PCR of the TCR CDR3. TCRdb reanalysed the multiplex PCR reads using MiXCR and keeps one entry per CDR3 protein. This sample has hundreds of thousands of distinct CDR3 sequences; less than 20% occur once, and the top ten carry around 50%. The clonotype originates from a middle-aged man with Graves' ophthalmopathy. The sample consisted of blood.

The CDR3 loop is CASSVDGRGNEQYF. CDR3 DNA sequence: TGTGCCAGCAGCGTAGATGGCAGGGGAAACGAGCAGTACTTC. The rearrangement links TRBV9 to TRBJ2-7; D possibly corresponds to TRBD1 (6 bases). Per the germline V gene, CDR1 is SGDLS and CDR2 is YYNGEE. Trimming left V 0 bases short and J 5 bases short, with 12 bases between. CDR3 size: 14 residues.